These T cell receptor beta chains were read from a single sample in a study of blood T cells in healthy people across ages. TCRdb redid the calling of the 5' RACE reads with MiXCR, one entry per CDR3 protein. Here the sample spans fewer than 2,000,000 distinct CDR3 sequences, roughly 43% being singletons. Sequencing was done on a sample of blood. The receptors shown here come from a human donor in good health. The CDR3 runs from the conserved cysteine through the conserved F or W. D genes are given only for firm matches. Size tells how often a clone was seen (once, few, many) or the class of an expanded clone, and some rows leave it out.

cdr3_nt: TGCAGTGCTAGCAGGTCAGGGGGCATAAGCACTGAAGCTTTCTTT; cdr3_aa: CSASRSGGISTEAFF; clone_size: once; v_call: TRBV20-1; j_call: TRBJ1-1; d_call: TRBD1
cdr3_nt: TGTGCCAGCAGTTTAACCGGGACACTTAACTATGGCTACACCTTC; cdr3_aa: CASSLTGTLNYGYTF; clone_size: few; v_call: TRBV6-5; j_call: TRBJ1-2; d_call: -
cdr3_nt: TGTGCCATCAGTGACCCCGGACTACTTACGCAGTATTTT; cdr3_aa: CAISDPGLLTQYF; clone_size: -; v_call: TRBV10-3; j_call: TRBJ2-3; d_call: -
cdr3_nt: TGTGCCAGCACGAGGGGGACAGCGGAGGAAAAACTGTTTTTT; cdr3_aa: CASTRGTAEEKLFF; clone_size: few; v_call: TRBV7-8; j_call: TRBJ1-4; d_call: TRBD1
cdr3_nt: TGTGCCAGCAGCTCCCAATTGAGGGTCCCCGTTGAAGCTTTCTTT; cdr3_aa: CASSSQLRVPVEAFF; clone_size: -; v_call: TRBV7-9; j_call: TRBJ1-1; d_call: -
cdr3_nt: TGTGCCAGCAGTTACCGACAGGGAACTTACAATGAGCAGTTCTTC; cdr3_aa: CASSYRQGTYNEQFF; clone_size: -; v_call: TRBV6-2/TRBV6-3; j_call: TRBJ2-1; d_call: TRBD1
cdr3_nt: TGCACCAGCAGCCAAGATCGGACAGTAACACCAAATTCACCCCTCCACTTT; cdr3_aa: CTSSQDRTVTPNSPLHF; clone_size: -; v_call: TRBV4-3; j_call: TRBJ1-6; d_call: -
cdr3_nt: TGTGCCATCAGTCGGGAGGACAGGGTCTTTGGCTACACCTTC; cdr3_aa: CAISREDRVFGYTF; clone_size: -; v_call: TRBV10-3; j_call: TRBJ1-2; d_call: TRBD1
cdr3_nt: TGTGCCAGCAGAGAACAACCTTCCTACGAGCAGTACTTC; cdr3_aa: CASREQPSYEQYF; clone_size: -; v_call: TRBV2; j_call: TRBJ2-7; d_call: -
cdr3_nt: TGCAGCGCCCGGACCAACACAGGTGAAGCTTTCTTT; cdr3_aa: CSARTNTGEAFF; clone_size: -; v_call: TRBV29-1; j_call: TRBJ1-1; d_call: -
cdr3_nt: TGCGCCAGCGGCACCTCCGGGACAGGGGTGGAAGGCTGCACCTTC; cdr3_aa: CASGTSGTGVEGCTF; clone_size: -; v_call: TRBV5-1; j_call: TRBJ1-2; d_call: TRBD1
cdr3_nt: TGTGCCAGCAGCGGCCGGGGCCTTAACTACGAGCAGTACTTC; cdr3_aa: CASSGRGLNYEQYF; clone_size: many; v_call: TRBV7-2; j_call: TRBJ2-7; d_call: -
cdr3_nt: TGTGCCAGCAGCAAATTGGAAGGACAGGGGGCGCTTCCGGGAAACACCATATATTTT; cdr3_aa: CASSKLEGQGALPGNTIYF; clone_size: -; v_call: TRBV21-1; j_call: TRBJ1-3; d_call: -
cdr3_nt: TGTGCCAGCAGCGCCGTTAGGGACCAGGGGGAGAACACTGAAGCTTTCTTT; cdr3_aa: CASSAVRDQGENTEAFF; clone_size: -; v_call: TRBV11-2; j_call: TRBJ1-1; d_call: TRBD1
cdr3_nt: TGCAGTGCTAGTCGTACAGGGGCGGGGCCCTACAATGAGCAGTTCTTC; cdr3_aa: CSASRTGAGPYNEQFF; clone_size: few; v_call: TRBV20-1; j_call: TRBJ2-1; d_call: -
cdr3_nt: TGTGCCAGCGGCCGTGACAGGGTTAATGGCTACACCTTC; cdr3_aa: CASGRDRVNGYTF; clone_size: -; v_call: TRBV7-2; j_call: TRBJ1-2; d_call: TRBD1
cdr3_nt: TGTGCCAGCAGAAACCCGGCCCCCGGGACACAAACCTTTGGGAATGAGCAGTTCTTC; cdr3_aa: CASRNPAPGTQTFGNEQFF; clone_size: -; v_call: TRBV2; j_call: TRBJ2-1; d_call: -
cdr3_nt: TGTGCCAGCAGTGAGCCCCTACTAGCGGGGAAAAACATTCAGTACTTC; cdr3_aa: CASSEPLLAGKNIQYF; clone_size: many; v_call: TRBV2; j_call: TRBJ2-4; d_call: TRBD2
cdr3_nt: TGTGCCAGCAGCTTTATGGGAGGCGAAAAACTGTTTTTT; cdr3_aa: CASSFMGGEKLFF; clone_size: few; v_call: TRBV7-2; j_call: TRBJ1-4; d_call: -
cdr3_nt: TGTGCCAGCTGTTCGGGGGGGAGCACTGAAGCTTTCTTT; cdr3_aa: CASCSGGSTEAFF; clone_size: many; v_call: TRBV7-2; j_call: TRBJ1-1; d_call: -
cdr3_nt: TGCAGCGCCACCAACCAGGGTCCGGATACGCAGTATTTT; cdr3_aa: CSATNQGPDTQYF; clone_size: few; v_call: TRBV29-1; j_call: TRBJ2-3; d_call: -
cdr3_nt: TGTGCCAGCAGCCCGCGGACTAGGGCAGATACGCAGTATTTT; cdr3_aa: CASSPRTRADTQYF; clone_size: -; v_call: TRBV7-2; j_call: TRBJ2-3; d_call: TRBD2
cdr3_nt: TGTGCCAGCACCTCGATAGGTTTCCACACAGATACGCAGTATTTT; cdr3_aa: CASTSIGFHTDTQYF; clone_size: -; v_call: TRBV7-2; j_call: TRBJ2-3; d_call: -
cdr3_nt: TGCAGTGCTACTATAGCGGGGGGCCACTCCTACAATGAACAGTTCTTC; cdr3_aa: CSATIAGGHSYNEQFF; clone_size: few; v_call: TRBV20-1; j_call: TRBJ2-1; d_call: TRBD2
cdr3_nt: TGTGCCAGCAGTGAACGCGGACAGGGCACCTCACCCCTCCACTTT; cdr3_aa: CASSERGQGTSPLHF; clone_size: -; v_call: TRBV25-1; j_call: TRBJ1-6; d_call: TRBD1
cdr3_nt: TGTGCCAGCAGCTTATCTTTCGGCGCGGGAGGTTACGAGCAGTACTTC; cdr3_aa: CASSLSFGAGGYEQYF; clone_size: few; v_call: TRBV7-9; j_call: TRBJ2-7; d_call: TRBD2
cdr3_nt: TGTGCCAGCAGTTTTCTGGGTACAACTAATGAAAAACGGTTTTTT; cdr3_aa: CASSFLGTTNEKRFF; clone_size: -; v_call: TRBV12-3/TRBV12-4; j_call: TRBJ1-4; d_call: -
cdr3_nt: TGCAGTGCTAGAGATATTGGGAGGGGTCGATTAGGGGAGCAGTTCTTC; cdr3_aa: CSARDIGRGRLGEQFF; clone_size: -; v_call: TRBV20-1; j_call: TRBJ2-1; d_call: TRBD2
cdr3_nt: TGTGCCAGCAGCTCCGAAGGGAGGACCCAGTACTTC; cdr3_aa: CASSSEGRTQYF; clone_size: -; v_call: TRBV7-2; j_call: TRBJ2-5; d_call: -
cdr3_nt: TGTGCCAGCAGCCAGGATACCAGAGTCTCCTACAATGGGCAGTTCTTC; cdr3_aa: CASSQDTRVSYNGQFF; clone_size: -; v_call: TRBV3-1; j_call: TRBJ2-1; d_call: -
cdr3_nt: TGCAGCGTTGAACCGGCAGCCTATGGCTACACCTTC; cdr3_aa: CSVEPAAYGYTF; clone_size: few; v_call: TRBV29-1; j_call: TRBJ1-2; d_call: -